The 20 T cell receptor beta chains given below trace back to one sample, sequenced in a study of blood T cell repertoires in COVID-19. Assay: immunoSEQ multiplex PCR; the TCRdb copy retains only in-frame clones and omits some. The data hold 130,000 to 150,000 clones, with 70% to 80% observed a single time. The sequenced material came from peripheral blood. All receptors derive from a woman between 65 and 79 years old with COVID-19, enrolled during active disease.

The chain has TRBV4-1 and TRBJ1-2; D possibly corresponds to TRBD1 (6 bases). Germline V gives CDR1 MGHRA, CDR2 YSYEKL. V was cut by 2 bases and J by 0 bases, with 16 bases left in between. This CDR3 is 17 amino acids long. The CDR3 is CASSQPGGPLANYGYTF. Written as DNA, the CDR3 is TGCGCCAGCAGCCAACCGGGGGGCCCGCTAGCTAACTATGGCTACACCTTC.

This chain uses TRBV5-1 with TRBJ1-1; 7 nucleotides align to TRBD1. The CDR3 runs 15 residues. J gave up 1 base and V 4 bases, and 7 bases lay outside the gene matches. Germline CDR1 is SGHRS and CDR2 is YFSETQ. CDR3 in DNA: TGCGCCAGCAGCCCCGGACAGGTAACGAACACTGAAGCTTTCTTT. This translates into CASSPGQVTNTEAFF.

The rearrangement links TRBV30 to TRBJ1-6; the D is unclear. The V gene's germline CDR1 is GTSNPN and CDR2 SVGIG (reference sequence). This CDR3 has 22 amino acids. V shed 0 bases and J shed 0 bases, with 27 bases lying between them. CDR3 sequence: CAWSVRTGFVEDFSSYNSPLHF. In DNA, the CDR3 is TGTGCCTGGAGTGTACGAACTGGATTTGTCGAGGACTTCAGCTCCTATAATTCACCCCTCCACTTT.

The rearrangement uses TRBV5-1 and TRBJ2-3; 7 nucleotides line up with TRBD2. Trimming cost V 0 bases and J 0 bases; bases outside gene matches: 4. Germline lookup yields CDR1 SGHRS and CDR2 YFSETQ. The length of the CDR3 is 16 residues. CDR3: CASSLGLAASTDTQYF. CDR3 nucleotides: TGCGCCAGCAGCTTGGGGCTAGCGGCTAGCACAGATACGCAGTATTTT.

This clone was recorded once. The rearrangement uses TRBV5-4 and TRBJ2-2, with 15 bases aligning to TRBD2. Trimming removed 3 bases from V and 4 bases from J; junction bases left unmatched: 13. This CDR3 spans 20 amino acids. In germline, CDR1 is SGHNT, CDR2 YYREEE (reference sequence). The CDR3 coding sequence is TGTGCCAGCAGCTGGAGCACCACCGGGACTAGCGGGGGGCGCACCGGGGAGCTGTTTTTT. It codes for CASSWSTTGTSGGRTGELFF.

The V gene is TRBV29-1, the J gene TRBJ1-2; 8 bases align to TRBD1. The germline V gene has CDR1 SQVTM and CDR2 ANQGSEA. There are 13 residues in the CDR3. V lost 4 bases and J lost 4; bases outside the gene matches: 5. Written as DNA, the CDR3 is TGCAGCGTTGGTGGAGGACAGGGCTATGGCTACACCTTC. The encoded protein is CSVGGGQGYGYTF.

The V gene is TRBV6-1, the J gene TRBJ2-7; 9 nucleotides line up with TRBD1. There are 14 residues in the CDR3. The V gene's germline CDR1 is MNHNS and CDR2 SASEGT. V trimming: 3 bases; J trimming: 7 bases; junction bases outside the gene matches: 7. The CDR3 bases are TGTGCCAGCAGTGAGGGACAGGGCTCTGGTGAGCAGTACTTC. As protein: CASSEGQGSGEQYF.

The V call is TRBV6-2 or TRBV6-3, the J call TRBJ2-7; 8 bases fit TRBD2. The ends lost 8 bases at V and 3 bases at J; junction bases unmatched: 9. The CDR3 covers 14 residues. The germline gives CDR1 MNHEY, CDR2 SVGEGT. The CDR3: CASGLGGAYYEQYF. The DNA of the CDR3 is TGTGCCAGCGGCCTCGGGGGGGCATACTACGAGCAGTACTTC.

This clone was observed once. The chain has TRBV30 and TRBJ1-6, with 9 bases identical to TRBD1. Germline-derived CDR1 and CDR2 are GTSNPN and SVGIG (reference sequence). The CDR3 spans 12 residues. J was trimmed by 17 bases and V by 1 base; bases with no gene match: 6. The CDR3 loop is CAWSEGQGSIHF. The CDR3 coding sequence is TGTGCCTGGAGTGAAGGACAGGGGAGTATCCACTTT.

This clone appeared a few times. The chain combines TRBV5-1 with TRBJ1-3; D gene unclear. Germline V gene sequence: CDR1 SGHRS, CDR2 YFSETQ. The CDR3 consists of 15 residues. V dropped 3 bases and J dropped 8 bases, with 18 bases sitting between them. CDR3 nucleotide sequence: TGCGCCAGCAGCTCTGCGGGAGCAAAGGGAGACACCATATATTTT. Its protein is CASSSAGAKGDTIYF.

V gene TRBV3-1 (or the pseudogene TRBV3-2) combines with J gene TRBJ1-4; weak D call: TRBD1 (5 bases). V lost 8 bases and J 4 bases, leaving 11 bases between the germline ends. CDR1 and CDR2 from the germline V gene are LGHDT and YNNKEL (reference sequence). The CDR3 loop spans 13 amino acids. CDR3 amino acids: CASRGGNNEKLFF. The CDR3 coding sequence is TGTGCCAGCCGCGGGGGTAATAATGAAAAACTGTTTTTT.

CDR3 coding DNA: TGTGCCAGCGGCAGGACCTTGAATAGGGGCTATGGCTACACCTTC. Its protein is CASGRTLNRGYGYTF. The chain is built from TRBV6-6 and TRBJ1-2; TRBD1 is a possible D gene (5 bases). The germline V gene encodes CDR1 MNHNY and CDR2 SVGAGI (reference sequence). The CDR3 loop spans 15 amino acids. The V gene lost 8 bases and the J gene lost 4 bases, with 20 bases spanning the gap.

The chain uses TRBV30 and TRBJ1-2, with D possibly being TRBD1 (5 bases). CDR1 and CDR2 (germline): GTSNPN, SVGIG (reference sequence). This CDR3 is built from 13 residues. The V and J ends lost 1 base and 7 bases respectively, with 13 bases between them. For the CDR3, the DNA is TGTGCCTGGAGTGCCCACCGGGGGGGTGGCTACACCTTC. It encodes CAWSAHRGGGYTF.

The rearrangement links TRBV7-2 to TRBJ2-2; TRBD1 aligns across 7 bases. The CDR3 loop spans 15 amino acids. Germline V gene data show CDR1 as SGHTA and CDR2 as FQGNSA. The ends lost 6 bases at V and 4 bases at J; junction bases unmatched: 8. The CDR3 sequence is CASSRQTGTTGELFF. CDR3 nucleotides: TGTGCCAGCAGTCGCCAGACAGGGACCACCGGGGAGCTGTTTTTT.

The count of this clone is one. V usage is TRBV4-2 and J usage is TRBJ1-5; no clear D. The ends were cut back, 4 bases at V and 4 bases at J, with 14 bases in the middle. From germline, CDR1 is LGHNA and CDR2 YNFKEQ. The CDR3 has 15 residues. The CDR3 sequence: CASSPTIGVNQPQHF. The CDR3 nucleotides are TGTGCCAGCAGCCCTACAATAGGAGTGAATCAGCCCCAGCATTTT.

In this sample, this clone turned up a few times. The chain uses TRBV19 and TRBJ1-3, with no clear D. The V and J ends lost 5 bases and 2 bases respectively, with 10 bases between them. The CDR3 is 14 amino acids. CDR1 is LNHDA, CDR2 SQIVND, per germline (reference sequence). The CDR3 here is CASSLPGTGNTIYF. The DNA of the CDR3 is TGTGCCAGTAGTCTTCCGGGAACTGGAAACACCATATATTTT.

The rearrangement uses TRBV27 and TRBJ1-5, with a possible D match to TRBD1 (6 bases). The germline gives CDR1 MNHEY, CDR2 SMNVEV (reference sequence). Trimming took 4 bases from V and 5 from J, leaving 15 bases between them. The CDR3 contains 15 residues. The CDR3 nucleotides read TGTGCCAGCAGTTCCTCTAGACAGGCCCATCAGCCCCAGCATTTT. Translation: CASSSSRQAHQPQHF.

The gene calls are TRBV7-8 and TRBJ1-1; 9 bases agree with TRBD1. Trimming at V came to 5 bases and at J to 3 bases, leaving 10 bases not matched to a gene. This CDR3 comprises 16 residues. Germline-derived CDR1 and CDR2 are SGHVS and FQNEAQ. CDR3 protein: CASSRSQGAFDTEAFF. CDR3 sequence (DNA): TGTGCCAGCAGCCGCTCACAGGGGGCTTTCGACACTGAAGCTTTCTTT. Together with reference TRBV7-8 and TRBJ1-1, the CDR3 gives the full variable domain: GAGVSQSPRYKVAKRGQDVALRCDPISGHVSLFWYQQALGQGPEFLTYFQNEAQLDKSGLPSDRFFAERPEGSVSTLKIQRTQQEDSAVYLCASSRSQGAFDTEAFFGQGTRLTVV.

The rearrangement joins TRBV6-4 to TRBJ2-1, with D possibly being TRBD2 (6 bases). The CDR3 has 16 amino acids. The germline CDR1 and CDR2 sequences are MRHNA and SNTAGT. Trimming took 6 bases from V and 0 from J, leaving 15 bases between them. For the CDR3, the DNA is TGTGCCAGCAGGGGGGAGGCAGGGAGCTCCTACAATGAGCAGTTCTTC. It yields the protein CASRGEAGSSYNEQFF.

The rearrangement joins TRBV4-1 to TRBJ2-5, with D hard to call. CDR3 size: 12 residues. Germline V gene lookup returns CDR1 MGHRA and CDR2 YSYEKL. Deletions cut 0 bases from V and 5 bases from J, with 4 bases between. CDR3 nucleotide sequence: TGCGCCAGCAGCCAAGAACGGGAGACCCAGTACTTC. Protein: CASSQERETQYF.